This T cell receptor (beta chain) was recovered during a study of tumor-infiltrating lymphocytes in oesophageal squamous cell carcinoma. By proportion, this clonotype is medium-sized. This CDR3 spans 17 amino acids. V lost 6 bases, J lost 3 bases, and 6 bases stayed unmatched. CDR1 is MDHEN, CDR2 SYDVKM, per germline. Each CDR3 protein is one row after TCRdb ran MiXCR on the PCR reads. The sample has roughly 20,000 distinct CDR3 sequences, approximately 45% seen once. The source material was normal esophageal tissue next to the tumor. The clonotype originates from a female donor with esophageal squamous cell carcinoma. This chain uses TRBV28 with TRBJ2-6; 12 bases map to TRBD2. In DNA form, the CDR3 reads TGTGCCAGCAGCCCTAGCGGGAGGGCGCTTGGGGCCAACGTCCTGACTTTC. This codes for CASSPSGRALGANVLTF.